Included here is one TCR beta chain sequence, with context. Its recognized antigen is unknown. Nothing much larger sits one base from this clone, and base qualities are not available. This sample is drawn from a study of T cell responses to AZD1222 COVID-19 vaccine (dated by TCRdb to the early 2020s). Study-level background: AZD1222 recipients with second doses at about 4 weeks or about 12 weeks were pooled, because spike-specific TCR depth and breadth did not differ between schedules. A total of just over 230 trial participants underwent TCR sequencing, of whom 200 to 220 had received two doses of AZD1222 and approximately 26 had received two doses of the MenACWY control vaccine. Trial participants were enrolled by age into subgroups of 18-55, 56-69 and 70-plus years, and around 150, 28 and 57 TCR-sequenced participants, respectively, were included in these subgroups. What the research found in general, with its limitations: Vaccine-associated CD4 TCRs spanned the whole spike protein, with dominant responses in regions 160-218 and 743-854. Spike-specific TCR breadth and depth rose significantly after two AZD1222 doses compared with day 0 and with MenACWY recipients. Most participants were white British and females outnumbered males, and the authors suggested that clonal diversity may have been underestimated. No day 14 peak-response samples were available, so repertoires were characterized only after the peak T cell response. The 56-69-year group was small, and its depth increase did not reach significance, likely because of low power. Reportedly, close to half of the unique spike-specific TCRs recognized epitopes lying outside the regions that are mutated in the B.1.351 and B.1.1.7 variants. Conclusions about previously exposed vaccinees were limited because only 6 or 7 AZD1222 recipients were SARS-CoV-2 seropositive at baseline.

The CDR3, cysteine through phenylalanine, is 17 amino acids long. Only the CDR3 DNA stays, 51 bases, in frame from base 1. V is shortened by 1 base, J by 7 bases, and the region joining them spans 23 bases. From a lookup of the germline V gene, CDR1 and CDR2 are MDHEN and SYDVKM. The CDR3 regions of human TCRbeta chains were analyzed by immunosequencing. Turning to the authors' computational methods: Repertoire TCRs were checked for matches against a reference library of SARS-CoV-2-specific TCRs that had been generated using the MIRA antigen-specificity platform. Breadth was defined as the fraction of unique TCRs that were SARS-CoV-2-associated. Depth was defined as the fraction of total T cells that were SARS-CoV-2-associated. Each spike-specific TCR was assigned to its reactive spike region and to a CD4 or CD8 class using the MIRA data. Log10-transformed breadth and depth values were compared by one-way ANOVA with Sidak's multiple comparisons tests. Sourced from immuneACCESS, this table was stored by TCRdb with only in-frame sequences that have V and J called. A share of the clones is absent; for the studies checked, an unresolved V gene accounts for under half, and the remainder has no known explanation. D and trimming were read from the DNA, whereas the V and J calls and clone size are those reported in that table. The sample table holds roughly 100,000 clones, of which 70% to 90% were seen once. The top ten clonotypes cover roughly 4% of the sample.

According to the study, the label for this sample's time point signals: baseline before first vaccination. Vaccinee samples came from UK trials COV001 and COV002, including a single-blind randomized controlled phase 2/3 trial of AZD1222 (ChAdOx1 nCoV-19) in healthy adults. Trial participant PBMC samples were collected at day 0 and day 28 after the second dose for TCRbeta chain sequencing. This sequence uses TRBV28 and TRBJ2-7; no D segment can be confidently identified. This TCR was recovered from an adult in good health. The material was peripheral blood, obtained on day 0 of AZD1222 vaccination. The DNA is as follows: TGTGCCAGCAGTTTATATGACCCTCTGGCGGCGGCGGTGGAGCAGTACTTC. This yields the protein CASSLYDPLAAAVEQYF.